These 18 T cell receptor beta chains were all obtained from the same sample, sequenced in a study of T-cell reconstitution after alpha-beta-depleted transplantation in children. Overall study results and limits: T-cell counts and diversity at one year post-transplant came mainly from newly produced T cells.

No cognate antigen is known for these TCRs. TCRbeta library construction was performed incorporating unique molecular identifiers. TCRdb reanalysed the PCR reads using MiXCR and keeps one entry per CDR3 protein. The repertoire holds hundreds of thousands of distinct CDR3 sequences, around 7.1% seen once, with over 7.5% in the top ten. Source: peripheral blood, taken 360 days after TCRalphabeta/CD19-depleted stem cell transplant. The source of these receptors is a female patient aged 2 to 10 who had a stem cell transplant for Fanconi anemia, so the T cells may come from the graft donor.

This clonotype was recorded many times. The genes are TRBV11-2 and TRBJ2-7; weak D call: TRBD1 (6 bases). The V end was cut by 2 bases, the J end by 6 bases, with 11 bases between. Germline CDR1 is SGHAT and CDR2 is FQNNGV. The CDR3 has 13 residues. The CDR3 here is CASSLLRGSEQYF. In DNA, the CDR3 is TGTGCCAGCAGCTTACTCAGGGGCAGCGAGCAGTACTTC. The variable domain in full, with the rest retrieved from reference TRBV11-2 and TRBJ2-7, is EAGVAQSPRYKIIEKRQSVAFWCNPISGHATLYWYQQILGQGPKLLIQFQNNGVVDDSQLPKDRFSAERLKGVDSTLKIQPAKLEDSAVYLCASSLLRGSEQYFGPGTRLTVT.

This clonotype was recorded many times. The chain couples TRBV15 to TRBJ2-7; D remains unclear. V lost 2 bases and J lost 4, with 15 bases in between. The CDR3 extends over 15 amino acids. CDR1 is LNHNV and CDR2 is YYDKDF in the germline V gene (reference sequence). CDR3 in DNA: TGTGCCACCAGCAGATCGACGGTACACTTTTACGAGCAGTACTTC. Amino acid sequence: CATSRSTVHFYEQYF.

This clonotype has only a few counts. This chain uses TRBV27 with TRBJ1-2; 9 bases map to TRBD1. The CDR3 has 14 residues. The germline CDR1 and CDR2 sequences are MNHEY and SMNVEV (reference sequence). Unmatched junction bases numbered 6, after V lost 6 bases and J lost 4 bases. The DNA of the CDR3 is TGTGCCAGCAGAGAGACAGGGGGAAGCTATGGCTACACCTTC. Translated: CASRETGGSYGYTF.

This clonotype was seen ten or more times. This sequence joins TRBV5-1 and TRBJ2-3; 11 positions agree with TRBD2. The V and J ends lost 5 bases and 4 bases, in that order; junction bases with no gene match: 3. Germline V CDR1 and CDR2: SGHRS, YFSETQ. The CDR3 is made up of 14 amino acids. The CDR3 DNA sequence: TGCGCCAGCAGGACTAGCGGGATAGCAGATACGCAGTATTTT. This encodes CASRTSGIADTQYF.

This clonotype was seen repeatedly, ten times or more. The gene calls are TRBV27 and TRBJ2-7, with TRBD2 as a possible D gene (7 bases). The CDR3 is 14 amino acids. V lost 2 bases and J 3 bases, leaving 11 bases between the germline ends. CDR1 is MNHEY and CDR2 is SMNVEV in the germline V gene (reference sequence). Written as DNA, the CDR3 is TGTGCCAGCAGTTTAGTAGGGGGGGTCTACGAGCAGTACTTC. This encodes CASSLVGGVYEQYF.

This chain connects TRBV28 to TRBJ2-1, with unresolved D. CDR1 MDHEN and CDR2 SYDVKM come from the germline V gene. The length of the CDR3 is 10 residues. V shed 5 bases and J shed 10 bases, with 6 bases lying between them. This chain's CDR3 is CASSVVEQFF. CDR3 nucleotide sequence: TGTGCCAGCAGTGTCGTGGAGCAGTTCTTC.

A few counts support this clonotype. The chain links TRBV6-1 to TRBJ1-1; the match to TRBD1 covers 7 bases. The CDR3 extends over 14 amino acids. Germline CDR1 MNHNS, CDR2 SASEGT. J was trimmed by 0 bases and V by 6 bases; bases with no gene match: 4. The chain's CDR3 is CASRTGTVNTEAFF. The CDR3 region has the DNA TGTGCCAGCAGAACCGGGACAGTGAACACTGAAGCTTTCTTT.

There are many counts of this clonotype. The chain recombines TRBV7-2 with TRBJ1-2; 8 bases map to TRBD1. The germline V gene has CDR1 SGHTA and CDR2 FQGNSA. This CDR3 is built from 16 residues. With 0 bases clipped from V and 4 bases from J, the junction kept 7 bases outside the gene matches. CDR3 in DNA: TGTGCCAGCAGCTTAGCCGAGGCAGGACAGGGCTATGGCTACACCTTC. Translated, it gives CASSLAEAGQGYGYTF. Full variable domain (outside the CDR3, taken from reference TRBV7-2 and TRBJ1-2): GAGVSQSPSNKVTEKGKDVELRCDPISGHTALYWYRQSLGQGLEFLIYFQGNSAPDKSGLPSDRFSAERTGGSVSTLTIQRTQQEDSAVYLCASSLAEAGQGYGYTFGSGTRLTVV.

A few counts support this clonotype. The CDR3 loop is CASNEGDRGFPGELFF. In DNA, the CDR3 is TGTGCCAGCAACGAGGGAGACAGGGGCTTCCCCGGGGAGCTGTTTTTT. The chain couples TRBV2 to TRBJ2-2; 8 bases align to TRBD1. The CDR3 runs to 16 residues. CDR1 and CDR2 from the germline V gene are SNHLY and FYNNEI. Trimming removed 7 bases from V and 6 bases from J; junction bases left unmatched: 13.

This clonotype was picked up a small number of times. The CDR3 is CASSPLGTPMGETQYF. The DNA for the CDR3 is TGTGCCAGCAGTCCCCTAGGGACCCCGATGGGGGAGACCCAGTACTTC. The chain recombines TRBV7-2 with TRBJ2-5; D tentatively reads TRBD1 or TRBD2 (5 bases each). CDR1 is SGHTA and CDR2 is FQGNSA in the germline V gene. V lost 6 bases, J lost 5 bases, and 22 bases lay in between. There are 16 residues in the CDR3.

This clonotype was seen a handful of times. The J gene is TRBJ1-1, the V gene TRBV7-9, with D perhaps TRBD1 (6 bases). The CDR3 length is 15 residues. V lost 4 bases and J 4 bases, leaving 16 bases between the germline ends. Germline loops: CDR1 SEHNR, CDR2 FQNEAQ (reference sequence). The CDR3 here is CASSSGGGKGTEAFF. The CDR3 DNA follows: TGTGCCAGCAGCTCGGGGGGGGGCAAAGGCACTGAAGCTTTCTTT.

This clonotype has a count of ten or more. The chain couples TRBV11-2 to TRBJ2-2, with D unresolved. CDR1 is SGHAT, CDR2 FQNNGV, per germline. The CDR3 contains 13 residues. Trimming left V 0 bases short and J 6 bases short, with 5 bases between. The CDR3: CASSLERPGELFF. The CDR3 DNA is TGTGCCAGCAGCTTAGAGCGGCCCGGGGAGCTGTTTTTT.

This clonotype appeared many times. The rearrangement joins TRBV29-1 to TRBJ1-1; D unresolved. The CDR3 length is 14 residues. With 5 bases removed from V and 0 bases from J, the gap between germline ends came to 13 bases. Per germline, CDR1 SQVTM and CDR2 ANQGSEA. The CDR3 sequence: CSVSTPPMNTEAFF. CDR3 nucleotides: TGCAGCGTTAGCACACCACCGATGAACACTGAAGCTTTCTTT. The full variable domain, completed using reference TRBV29-1 and TRBJ1-1, is SAVISQKPSRDICQRGTSLTIQCQVDSQVTMMFWYRQQPGQSLTLIATANQGSEATYESGFVIDKFPISRPNLTFSTLTVSNMSPEDSSIYLCSVSTPPMNTEAFFGQGTRLTVV.

At least ten counts were recorded for this clonotype. This sequence joins TRBV12-3 or TRBV12-4 and TRBJ2-7, with D perhaps matching TRBD1 (6 bases). The CDR3 is made up of 15 amino acids. V shed 7 bases and J shed 2 bases, with 18 bases lying between them. This CDR3 reads CASTRSGGLTYEQYF. The CDR3 nucleotides are TGTGCCAGCACCCGTTCTGGGGGCCTTACCTACGAGCAGTACTTC.

This clonotype was picked up many times. CDR3 loop: CASSLDREGLPSDTQYF. Here the CDR3 DNA reads TGTGCCAGCAGCTTAGATCGGGAAGGACTACCTTCGGATACGCAGTATTTT. The gene calls are TRBV11-2 and TRBJ2-3; D perhaps matches TRBD2 (6 bases). Germline V gene sequence: CDR1 SGHAT, CDR2 FQNNGV. This CDR3 region has 17 residues. V dropped 0 bases and J dropped 6 bases, with 19 bases sitting between them.

This chain connects TRBV28 to TRBJ1-5; D is ambiguous. Germline values: CDR1 MDHEN, CDR2 SYDVKM. This CDR3 contains 13 residues. Trimming took 3 bases from V and 6 from J, leaving 9 bases between them. The CDR3 DNA follows: TGTGCCAGCAGTTTCCTGGGAAGTCAGCCCCAGCATTTT. Protein product: CASSFLGSQPQHF.

This clonotype turned up a few times. The genes are TRBV3-1 and TRBJ2-7, with D possibly matching TRBD2 (5 bases). The CDR3 sequence is 15 residues long. Germline V gene data show CDR1 as LGHDT and CDR2 as YNNKEL (reference sequence). V was pared by 2 bases and J by 3 bases, with 14 bases between. The CDR3: CASSQKEAVLYEQYF. CDR3 bases: TGTGCCAGCAGCCAAAAGGAAGCGGTACTCTACGAGCAGTACTTC.

The CDR3 DNA reads as TGTGCCAGCAGTGAAAGTCGCACCCACTGGCTGTTTTTT. Amino acid sequence: CASSESRTHWLFF. This chain uses TRBV2 with TRBJ1-4; D unclear. Trimming left V 2 bases short and J 14 bases short, with 15 bases between. This CDR3 spans 13 amino acids. Per the germline V gene, CDR1 is SNHLY and CDR2 is FYNNEI. The full variable domain, in which reference TRBV2 and TRBJ1-4 provide the parts outside the CDR3, is EPEVTQTPSHQVTQMGQEVILRCVPISNHLYFYWYRQILGQKVEFLVSFYNNEISEKSEIFDDQFSVERPDGSNFTLKIRSTKLEDSAMYFCASSESRTHWLFFGSGTQLSVL.